Each of the 10 T cell receptor beta chains below was sequenced from the same sample in a study of T-cell memory formation after mild COVID-19. TCRdb fed the 5' RACE reads into MiXCR, producing one record per CDR3 protein. Of about 260,000 distinct CDR3 sequences listed, about a sixth are singletons. Sequences were obtained from PBMCs or a T cell subset sorted from them (not recorded which). Receptors originate from a man aged 18 to 30 who had mild COVID-19 (a few samples of this study predate the infection). Cell type and time point are not known.

This clonotype was seen more than once but under ten times. The chain combines TRBV4-1 with TRBJ2-5, with 7 bases aligning to TRBD2. This CDR3 has 15 residues. Germline loops: CDR1 MGHRA, CDR2 YSYEKL. The V and J ends lost 4 bases and 2 bases, in that order; junction bases with no gene match: 7. CDR3 DNA sequence: TGCGCCAGCAGCCCTAGGCCGGGGGGACAAGAGACCCAGTACTTC. It codes for CASSPRPGGQETQYF.

The chain links TRBV7-8 to TRBJ2-1; 11 bases line up with TRBD1. The CDR3 loop spans 16 amino acids. The V gene end was trimmed by 7 bases and the J gene end by 6 bases; junction bases not matched to a gene: 11. Germline-derived CDR1 and CDR2 are SGHVS and FQNEAQ. CDR3 protein: CASIPPDRGRSNEQFF. The CDR3 DNA is TGTGCCAGCATCCCCCCGGACAGGGGGCGTTCCAATGAGCAGTTCTTC.

This chain connects TRBV10-3 to TRBJ2-7, with D possibly being TRBD2 (6 bases). This CDR3 is 17 amino acids long. V lost 1 base, J lost 0 bases, and 16 bases lay in between. Germline V gene sequence: CDR1 ENHRY, CDR2 SYGVKD. CDR3 coding DNA: TGTGCCATCAGTGAGTTGGGTAGCGGCTCATCCTCCTACGAGCAGTACTTC. Its protein product is CAISELGSGSSSYEQYF.

V is TRBV5-1 and J is TRBJ1-1; D is ambiguous. Germline V gene sequence: CDR1 SGHRS, CDR2 YFSETQ. The V gene lost 2 bases and the J gene lost 0 bases, with 14 bases spanning the gap. This CDR3 is built from 16 residues. CDR3 nucleotides: TGCGCCAGCAGCTTAGGCTCCGGAGTCATGAACACTGAAGCTTTCTTT. Translation: CASSLGSGVMNTEAFF.

Only a few counts were recorded for this clonotype. This sequence joins TRBV5-1 and TRBJ2-1, with TRBD2 as a possible D gene (5 bases). The V end was cut by 4 bases, the J end by 6 bases, with 11 bases between. Germline V gene sequence: CDR1 SGHRS, CDR2 YFSETQ. The CDR3 length is 13 residues. The DNA of the CDR3 is TGCGCCAGCAGCGGTGGACTCCTCAATGAGCAGTTCTTC. This gives the protein CASSGGLLNEQFF.

In this sample, this clonotype turned up a few times. The genes are TRBV6-6 and TRBJ1-2, with D unresolved. This CDR3 region has 13 residues. Looked up from germline, CDR1 is MNHNY and CDR2 is SVGAGI (reference sequence). V lost 6 bases to trimming and J lost 0 bases, with 8 bases between them. The CDR3 DNA sequence: TGTGCCAGCAGGGATACTGCTAACTATGGCTACACCTTC. This codes for CASRDTANYGYTF.

V usage is TRBV7-6 and J usage is TRBJ2-2; no clear D gene. This CDR3 spans 14 amino acids. The V gene lost 5 bases and the J gene lost 10 bases, with 17 bases spanning the gap. The V gene's germline CDR1 is SGHVS and CDR2 FNYEAQ. This CDR3 is CASSQRKESSELFF. Written as DNA, the CDR3 is TGTGCCAGCAGCCAACGCAAAGAGTCTTCGGAGCTGTTTTTT.

The CDR3 DNA reads TGTGCCACCAGCAAAGAAGGGTTCGAGGAAAAACTGTTTTTT. It codes for CATSKEGFEEKLFF. The chain links TRBV15 to TRBJ1-4; D unclear. Germline V gene sequence: CDR1 LNHNV, CDR2 YYDKDF (reference sequence). V was cut by 4 bases and J by 8 bases, with 14 bases left in between. This CDR3 comprises 14 residues.

The sample holds a few counts of this clonotype. The chain recombines TRBV7-2 with TRBJ2-3; perhaps TRBD2 as D (6 bases). From germline, CDR1 is SGHTA and CDR2 FQGNSA. The CDR3 contains 16 residues. Trimming took 6 bases from V and 0 from J, leaving 16 bases between them. As DNA, the CDR3 is TGTGCCAGCAGTTTTAGATCGCGGGGAAGCACAGATACGCAGTATTTT. Protein: CASSFRSRGSTDTQYF.

The DNA for the CDR3 is TGTGCCAGCAGCGCCGGGTGGGGGCGAAACACCATATATTTT. As protein: CASSAGWGRNTIYF. The chain is built from TRBV5-8 and TRBJ1-3; TRBD1 is a possible D gene (6 bases). Per the germline V gene, CDR1 is SGHTS and CDR2 is YDEGEE. The CDR3 is 14 amino acids. Trimming stripped 4 bases from V and 5 bases from J, with 13 bases between. Complete variable domain (other parts from reference TRBV5-8 and TRBJ1-3): EAGVTQSPTHLIKTRGQQATLRCSPISGHTSVYWYQQALGLGLQFLLWYDEGEERNRGNFPPRFSGRQFPNYSSELNVNALELEDSALYLCASSAGWGRNTIYFGEGSWLTVV.